The 11 T cell receptor beta chains listed next were all sequenced from one sample in a study of cytomegalovirus exposure and HLA in healthy donors. PCR involved 60 Vbeta and 13 Jbeta primers. Sequencing used immunoSEQ multiplex PCR; TCRdb keeps in-frame clones, though not all of them. The sample lists approximately 150,000 clones; roughly three quarters were seen once. Material: PBMCs. The source is a man aged 18 to 29 in good health and CMV-seropositive.

The V gene is TRBV7-9, the J gene TRBJ1-1, with D tentatively TRBD1 (5 bases). Trimming took off 1 base at V and 5 bases at J, with 11 bases between the two ends. This CDR3 has 14 residues. Germline V gene lookup returns CDR1 SEHNR and CDR2 FQNEAQ (reference sequence). For the CDR3, the DNA is TGTGCCAGCAGCTTAGTAGGGAGGGGAACTGAAGCTTTCTTT. It codes for CASSLVGRGTEAFF.

V and J are TRBV11-3 and TRBJ2-1; tentatively, D is TRBD2 (6 bases). Trimming cost V 5 bases and J 7 bases, with 9 bases left between them. The CDR3 covers 12 residues. In germline, CDR1 is SGHNT, CDR2 YENEEA. CDR3 sequence reads: CASSPGRNEQFF. The CDR3 nucleotides read TGTGCCAGCAGCCCCGGGAGAAATGAGCAGTTCTTC.

The chain is built from TRBV7-2 and TRBJ2-1, with D tentatively TRBD1 (7 bases). Trimming stripped 5 bases from V and 7 bases from J, with 18 bases between. The CDR3 extends over 15 amino acids. CDR1 is SGHTA, CDR2 FQGNSA, per germline. The CDR3 sequence is CASSQVLTGRNEQFF. The CDR3 nucleotides are TGTGCCAGCAGCCAAGTCTTGACAGGGAGGAATGAGCAGTTCTTC.

The chain links TRBV7-8 to TRBJ1-5; 7 bases align to TRBD1. The CDR3 has 16 residues. Germline lookup yields CDR1 SGHVS and CDR2 FQNEAQ. The V gene end was trimmed by 5 bases and the J gene end by 2 bases; junction bases not matched to a gene: 9. In DNA form, the CDR3 reads TGTGCCAGCAGCGCCATCCAGGGGGAAGGCAATCAGCCCCAGCATTTT. Its translation: CASSAIQGEGNQPQHF.

This chain joins TRBV5-4 and TRBJ1-2; TRBD1 aligns across 7 bases. The V gene's germline CDR1 is SGHNT and CDR2 YYREEE (reference sequence). V lost 2 bases to trimming and J lost 3 bases; unmatched junction nucleotides: 7. The CDR3 is 15 amino acids. The CDR3 loop is CASSFWTGVDYGYTF. The CDR3 nucleotides read TGTGCCAGCAGCTTTTGGACAGGAGTTGACTATGGCTACACCTTC.

CDR3 sequence (DNA): TGTGCCAGCAGCCTGCAGGGGGCGAATACGCAGTATTTT. It translates to CASSLQGANTQYF. The chain combines TRBV5-4 with TRBJ2-3; 8 nucleotides agree with TRBD1. V was clipped by 4 bases and J by 7 bases; unmatched bases: 5. The CDR3 runs 13 residues. CDR1 is SGHNT, CDR2 YYREEE, per germline (reference sequence).

The chain links TRBV11-3 to TRBJ2-1; no clear D gene. This CDR3 has 12 amino acids. The V gene's germline CDR1 is SGHNT and CDR2 YENEEA. V shed 1 base and J shed 13 bases, with 11 bases lying between them. The CDR3 region is CASSLAATTQFF. CDR3 in DNA: TGTGCCAGCAGCTTAGCCGCTACCACTCAGTTCTTC.

The V call is TRBV6-5, the J call TRBJ2-4; D may be TRBD1 (6 bases). The V gene's germline CDR1 is MNHEY and CDR2 SVGAGI. This CDR3 spans 14 amino acids. Deletions cut 6 bases from V and 3 bases from J, with 12 bases between. In nucleotides, the CDR3 is TGTGCCAGCAGGTCCCCAGGGGACAAAAACATTCAGTACTTC. Translation: CASRSPGDKNIQYF.

The chain is built from TRBV9 and TRBJ1-1; perhaps TRBD1 as D (5 bases). The germline V and J ends were trimmed by 4 bases and 8 bases, with 21 bases remaining between them. The germline CDR1 and CDR2 sequences are SGDLS and YYNGEE. This CDR3 has 15 residues. The CDR3: CASSYLRGGTNEAFF. The CDR3 DNA reads as TGTGCCAGCAGCTACCTCCGTGGGGGGACCAACGAAGCTTTCTTT.

The chain uses TRBV29-1 and TRBJ2-1; 10 nucleotides line up with TRBD1. In germline, CDR1 is SQVTM, CDR2 ANQGSEA. J lost 8 bases, V lost 2 bases, and 12 bases had no gene match. The CDR3 sequence is 16 residues long. The CDR3, as DNA: TGCAGCGTTGAAATGGGGGACAGGGGTGGGGGGGATGAGCAGTTCTTC. Protein sequence: CSVEMGDRGGGDEQFF.

The genes are TRBV11-3 and TRBJ2-7, with D perhaps TRBD1 (6 bases). Germline CDR1 and CDR2: SGHNT and YENEEA. V shed 1 base and J shed 2 bases, with 15 bases lying between them. The CDR3 loop spans 16 amino acids. The CDR3 DNA reads TGTGCCAGCAGCTTAGGGGCCGGGACAACCGCCTACGAGCAGTACGTC. It specifies CASSLGAGTTAYEQYV.